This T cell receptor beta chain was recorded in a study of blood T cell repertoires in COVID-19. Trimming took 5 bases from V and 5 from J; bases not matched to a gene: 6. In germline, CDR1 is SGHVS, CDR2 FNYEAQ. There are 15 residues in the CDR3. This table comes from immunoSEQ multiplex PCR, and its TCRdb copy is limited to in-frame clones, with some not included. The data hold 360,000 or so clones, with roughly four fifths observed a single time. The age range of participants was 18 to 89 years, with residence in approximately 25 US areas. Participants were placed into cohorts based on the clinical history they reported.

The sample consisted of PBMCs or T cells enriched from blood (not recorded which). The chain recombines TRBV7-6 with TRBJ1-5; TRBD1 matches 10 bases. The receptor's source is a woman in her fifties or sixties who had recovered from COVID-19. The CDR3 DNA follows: TGTGCCAGCAGCCCGATGGGACAGGGGTATCAGCCCCAGCATTTT. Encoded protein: CASSPMGQGYQPQHF.